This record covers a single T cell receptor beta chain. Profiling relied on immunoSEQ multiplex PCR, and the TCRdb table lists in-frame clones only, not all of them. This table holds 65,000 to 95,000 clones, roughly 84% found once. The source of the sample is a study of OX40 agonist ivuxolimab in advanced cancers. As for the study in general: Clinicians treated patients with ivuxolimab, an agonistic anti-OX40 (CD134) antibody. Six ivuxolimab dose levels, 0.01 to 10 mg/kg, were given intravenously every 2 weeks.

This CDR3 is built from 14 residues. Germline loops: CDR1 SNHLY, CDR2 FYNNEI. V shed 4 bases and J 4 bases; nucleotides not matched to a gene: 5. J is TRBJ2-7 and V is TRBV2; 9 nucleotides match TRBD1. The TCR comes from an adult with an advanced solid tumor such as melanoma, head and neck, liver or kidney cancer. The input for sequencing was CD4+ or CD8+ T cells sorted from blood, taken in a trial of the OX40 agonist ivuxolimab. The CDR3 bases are TGTGCCAGCAGTGGTCCCGGGACAGGGTACGAGCAGTACTTC. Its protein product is CASSGPGTGYEQYF.